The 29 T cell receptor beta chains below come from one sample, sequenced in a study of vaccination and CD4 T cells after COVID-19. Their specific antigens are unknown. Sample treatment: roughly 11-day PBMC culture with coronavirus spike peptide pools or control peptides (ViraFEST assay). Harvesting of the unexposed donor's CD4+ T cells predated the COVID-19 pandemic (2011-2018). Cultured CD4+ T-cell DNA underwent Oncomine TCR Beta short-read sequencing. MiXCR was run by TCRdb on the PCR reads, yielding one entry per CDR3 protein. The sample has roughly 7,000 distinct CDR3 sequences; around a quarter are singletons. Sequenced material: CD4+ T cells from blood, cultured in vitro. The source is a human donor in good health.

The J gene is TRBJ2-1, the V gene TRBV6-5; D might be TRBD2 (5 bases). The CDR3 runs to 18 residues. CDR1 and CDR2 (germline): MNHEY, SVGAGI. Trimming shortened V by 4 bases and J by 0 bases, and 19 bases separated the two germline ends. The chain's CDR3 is CASSSDFYPGSSYNEQFF. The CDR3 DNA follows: TGTGCCAGCAGTTCCGACTTTTATCCGGGATCCTCCTACAATGAGCAGTTCTTC.

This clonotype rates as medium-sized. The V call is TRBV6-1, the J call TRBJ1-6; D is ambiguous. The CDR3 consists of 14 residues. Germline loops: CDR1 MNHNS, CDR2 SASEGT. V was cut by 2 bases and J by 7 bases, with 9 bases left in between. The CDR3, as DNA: TGTGCCAGCAGTGAATACAGCGTAAATTCACCCCTCCACTTT. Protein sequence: CASSEYSVNSPLHF.

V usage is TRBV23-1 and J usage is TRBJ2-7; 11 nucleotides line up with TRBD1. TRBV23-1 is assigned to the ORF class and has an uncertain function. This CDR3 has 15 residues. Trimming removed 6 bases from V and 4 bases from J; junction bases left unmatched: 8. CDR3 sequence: CASSRDRGGFYEQYF. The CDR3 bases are TGCGCCAGCAGCCGGGACAGGGGGGGATTTTACGAGCAGTACTTC.

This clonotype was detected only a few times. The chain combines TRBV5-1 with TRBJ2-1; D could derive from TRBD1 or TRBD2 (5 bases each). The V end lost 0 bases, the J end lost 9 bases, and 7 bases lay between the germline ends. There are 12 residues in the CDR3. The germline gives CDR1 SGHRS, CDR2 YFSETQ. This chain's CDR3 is CASSLVRGEQFF. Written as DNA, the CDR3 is TGCGCCAGCAGCTTGGTGAGGGGTGAGCAGTTCTTC. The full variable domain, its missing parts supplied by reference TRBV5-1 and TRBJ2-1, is KAGVTQTPRYLIKTRGQQVTLSCSPISGHRSVSWYQQTPGQGLQFLFEYFSETQRNKGNFPGRFSGRQFSNSRSEMNVSTLELGDSALYLCASSLVRGEQFFGPGTRLTVL.

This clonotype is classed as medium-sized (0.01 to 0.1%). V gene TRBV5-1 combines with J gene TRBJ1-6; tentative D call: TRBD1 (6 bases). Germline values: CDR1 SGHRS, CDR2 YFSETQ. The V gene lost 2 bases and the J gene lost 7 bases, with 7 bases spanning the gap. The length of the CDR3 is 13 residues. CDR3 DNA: TGCGCCAGCAGCTTCAGGGGCAATTCACCCCTCCACTTT. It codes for CASSFRGNSPLHF.

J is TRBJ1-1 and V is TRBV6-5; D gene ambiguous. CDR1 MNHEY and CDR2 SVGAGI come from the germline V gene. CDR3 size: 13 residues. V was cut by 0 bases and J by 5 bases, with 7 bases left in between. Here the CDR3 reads CASSYSWITEAFF. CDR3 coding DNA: TGTGCCAGCAGTTACTCTTGGATTACTGAAGCTTTCTTT.

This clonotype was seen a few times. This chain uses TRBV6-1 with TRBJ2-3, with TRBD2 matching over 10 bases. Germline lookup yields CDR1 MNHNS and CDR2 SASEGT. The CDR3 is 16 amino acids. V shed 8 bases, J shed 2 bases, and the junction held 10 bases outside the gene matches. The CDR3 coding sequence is TGTGCCAGCGGCGAGCGGGGGGGTATCTACACAGATACGCAGTATTTT. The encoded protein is CASGERGGIYTDTQYF.

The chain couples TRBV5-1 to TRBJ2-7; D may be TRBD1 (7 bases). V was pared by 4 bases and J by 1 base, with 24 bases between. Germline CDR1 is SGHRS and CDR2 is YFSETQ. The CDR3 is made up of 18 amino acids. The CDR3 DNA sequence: TGCGCCAGCAGCCGTCGCGGGGACAGCCTAAGTAGATCCTACGAGCAGTACTTC. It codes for CASSRRGDSLSRSYEQYF.

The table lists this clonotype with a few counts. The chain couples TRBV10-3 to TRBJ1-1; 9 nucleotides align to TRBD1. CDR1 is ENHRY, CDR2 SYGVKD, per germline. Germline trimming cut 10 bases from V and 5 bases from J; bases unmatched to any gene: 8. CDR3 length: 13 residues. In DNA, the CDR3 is TGTGCCACCCAGACAGGGGGGGGGACTGAAGCTTTCTTT. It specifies CATQTGGGTEAFF.

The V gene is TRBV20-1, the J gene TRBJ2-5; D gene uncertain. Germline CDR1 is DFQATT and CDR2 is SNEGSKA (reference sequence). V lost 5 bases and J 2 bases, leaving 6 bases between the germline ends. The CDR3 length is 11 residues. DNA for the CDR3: TGCAGTGCTGGGATACAAGAGACCCAGTACTTC. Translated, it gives CSAGIQETQYF.

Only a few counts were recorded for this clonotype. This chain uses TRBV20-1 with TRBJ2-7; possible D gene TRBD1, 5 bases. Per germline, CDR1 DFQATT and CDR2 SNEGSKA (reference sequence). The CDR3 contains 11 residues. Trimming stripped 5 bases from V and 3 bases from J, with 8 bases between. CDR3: CSASRDYEQYF. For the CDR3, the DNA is TGCAGTGCTTCCAGGGACTACGAGCAGTACTTC.

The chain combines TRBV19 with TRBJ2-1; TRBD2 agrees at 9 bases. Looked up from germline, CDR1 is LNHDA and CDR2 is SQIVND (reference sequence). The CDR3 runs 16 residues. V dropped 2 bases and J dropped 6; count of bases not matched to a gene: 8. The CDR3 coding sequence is TGTGCCAGTAGTATATCTGGCGGGGGGGCCCTCAATGAGCAGTTCTTC. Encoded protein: CASSISGGGALNEQFF.

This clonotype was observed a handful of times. This CDR3 reads CASSAGGGQETQYF. As DNA, the CDR3 is TGTGCCAGCAGTGCCGGGGGGGGACAAGAGACCCAGTACTTC. The rearrangement uses TRBV12-3 or TRBV12-4 and TRBJ2-5; 8 bases are a match to TRBD2. J was trimmed by 2 bases and V by 5 bases; bases with no gene match: 4. The CDR3 covers 14 residues.

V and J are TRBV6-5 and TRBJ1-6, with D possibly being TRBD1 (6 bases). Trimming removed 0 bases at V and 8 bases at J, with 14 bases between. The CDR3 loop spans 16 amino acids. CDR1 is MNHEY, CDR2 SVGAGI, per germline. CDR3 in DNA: TGTGCCAGCAGTTACTCGATAGGCAGGGGAGATTCACCCCTCCACTTT. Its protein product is CASSYSIGRGDSPLHF.

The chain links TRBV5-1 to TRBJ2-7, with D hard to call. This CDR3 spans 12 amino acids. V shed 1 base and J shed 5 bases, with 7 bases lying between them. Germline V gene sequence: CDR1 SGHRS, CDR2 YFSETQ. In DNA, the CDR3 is TGCGCCAGCAGCTTGATCGCAAACGAGCAGTACTTC. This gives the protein CASSLIANEQYF.

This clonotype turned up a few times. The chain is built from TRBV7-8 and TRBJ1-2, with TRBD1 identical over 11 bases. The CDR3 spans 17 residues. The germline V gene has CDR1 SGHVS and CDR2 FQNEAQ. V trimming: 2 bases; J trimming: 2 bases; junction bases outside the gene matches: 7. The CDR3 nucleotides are TGTGCCAGCAGCTTACATATTGGGACAGGGGGGAACTATGGCTACACCTTC. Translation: CASSLHIGTGGNYGYTF.

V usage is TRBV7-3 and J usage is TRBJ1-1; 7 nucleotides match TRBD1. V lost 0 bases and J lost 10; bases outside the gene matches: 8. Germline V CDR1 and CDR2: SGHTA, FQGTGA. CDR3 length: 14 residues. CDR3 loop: CASSLTAGQVRAFF. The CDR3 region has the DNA TGTGCCAGCAGCTTAACCGCCGGACAGGTTCGAGCTTTCTTT.

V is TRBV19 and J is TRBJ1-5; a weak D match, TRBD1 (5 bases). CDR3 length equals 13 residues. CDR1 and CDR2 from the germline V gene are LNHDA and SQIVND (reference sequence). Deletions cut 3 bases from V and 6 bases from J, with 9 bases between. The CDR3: CASSMQGGQPQHF. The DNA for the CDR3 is TGTGCCAGTAGTATGCAGGGAGGTCAGCCCCAGCATTTT.

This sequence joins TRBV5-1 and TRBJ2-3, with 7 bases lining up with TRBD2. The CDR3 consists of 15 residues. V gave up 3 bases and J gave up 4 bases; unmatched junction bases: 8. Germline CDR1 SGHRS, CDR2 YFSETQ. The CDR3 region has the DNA TGCGCCAGCAGCTCCGGACTAGATGGGGCAGATACGCAGTATTTT. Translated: CASSSGLDGADTQYF.

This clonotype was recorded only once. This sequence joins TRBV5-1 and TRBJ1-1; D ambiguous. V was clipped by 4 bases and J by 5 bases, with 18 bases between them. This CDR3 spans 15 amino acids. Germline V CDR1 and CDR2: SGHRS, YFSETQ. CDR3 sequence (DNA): TGCGCCAGCAGCCTCATGCCGACCATGGGGACTGAAGCTTTCTTT. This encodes CASSLMPTMGTEAFF.

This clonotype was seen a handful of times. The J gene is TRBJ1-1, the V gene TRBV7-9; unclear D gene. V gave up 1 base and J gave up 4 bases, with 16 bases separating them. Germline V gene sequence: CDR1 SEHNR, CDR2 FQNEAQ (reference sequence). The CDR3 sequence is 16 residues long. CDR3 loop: CASSLGDLGTSTEAFF. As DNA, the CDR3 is TGTGCCAGCAGCTTAGGAGATCTGGGAACGAGCACTGAAGCTTTCTTT.

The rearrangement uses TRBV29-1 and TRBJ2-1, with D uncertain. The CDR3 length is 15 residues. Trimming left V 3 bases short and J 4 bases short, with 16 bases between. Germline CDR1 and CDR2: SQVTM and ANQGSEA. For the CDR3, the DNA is TGCAGCGTTGACAATGCAGCTTCTTTTTACAATGAGCAGTTCTTC. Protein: CSVDNAASFYNEQFF.

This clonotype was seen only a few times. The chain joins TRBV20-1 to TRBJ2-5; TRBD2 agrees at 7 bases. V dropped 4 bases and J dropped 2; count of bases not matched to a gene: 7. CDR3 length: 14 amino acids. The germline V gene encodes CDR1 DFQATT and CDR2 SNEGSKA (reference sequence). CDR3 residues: CSAKSGDQQETQYF. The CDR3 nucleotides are TGCAGTGCTAAGAGCGGGGACCAACAAGAGACCCAGTACTTC.

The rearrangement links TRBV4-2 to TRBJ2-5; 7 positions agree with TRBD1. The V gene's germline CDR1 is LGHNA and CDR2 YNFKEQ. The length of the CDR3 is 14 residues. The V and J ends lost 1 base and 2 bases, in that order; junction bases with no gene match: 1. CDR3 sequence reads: CASSQGTGQETQYF. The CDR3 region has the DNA TGTGCCAGCAGCCAAGGGACAGGACAAGAGACCCAGTACTTC.

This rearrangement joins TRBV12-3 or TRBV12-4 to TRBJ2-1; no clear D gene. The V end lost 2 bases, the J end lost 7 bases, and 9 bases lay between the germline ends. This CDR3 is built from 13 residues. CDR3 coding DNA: TGTGCCAGCAGTTTAAGCCCGGATAATGAGCAGTTCTTC. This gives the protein CASSLSPDNEQFF.

The DNA of the CDR3 is TGTGCCAGCATCAAAGGAGGGGTCACTGAAGCTTTCTTT. This sequence encodes CASIKGGVTEAFF. This chain links TRBV12-3 or TRBV12-4 with TRBJ1-1, with D maybe TRBD1 (5 bases). V was cut by 7 bases and J by 4 bases, with 13 bases left in between. CDR3 length: 13 residues.

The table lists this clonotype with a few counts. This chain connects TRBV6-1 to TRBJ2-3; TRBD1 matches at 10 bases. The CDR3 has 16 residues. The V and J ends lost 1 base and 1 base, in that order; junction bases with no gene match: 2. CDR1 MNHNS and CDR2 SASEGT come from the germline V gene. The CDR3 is CASSEGGTGGTDTQYF. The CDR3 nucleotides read TGTGCCAGCAGTGAAGGGGGGACAGGGGGCACAGATACGCAGTATTTT.

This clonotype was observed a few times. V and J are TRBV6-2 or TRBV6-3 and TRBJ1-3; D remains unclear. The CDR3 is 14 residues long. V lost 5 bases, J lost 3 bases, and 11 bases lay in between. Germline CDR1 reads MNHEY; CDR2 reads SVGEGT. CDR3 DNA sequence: TGTGCCAGCAGTAGAGCGGGCGTTGGAAACACCATATATTTT. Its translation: CASSRAGVGNTIYF.

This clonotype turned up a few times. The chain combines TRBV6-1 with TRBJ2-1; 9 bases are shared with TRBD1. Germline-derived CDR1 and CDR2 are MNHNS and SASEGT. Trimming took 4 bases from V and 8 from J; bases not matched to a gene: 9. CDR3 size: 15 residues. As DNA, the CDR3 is TGTGCCAGCAGTGCCCGGACAGGGGTCAGACATGAGCAGTTCTTC. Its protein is CASSARTGVRHEQFF.